This T cell receptor (beta chain) was sequenced for a study of cytomegalovirus exposure and HLA in healthy donors. The study's findings and limits: The authors later found most CMV-associated TCR beta chains appeared HLA-restricted.

Unmatched junction bases numbered 7, after V lost 3 bases and J lost 2 bases. The CDR3 has 16 residues. The germline V gene encodes CDR1 SGHAT and CDR2 FQNNGV. Details on this clone: Antigen specificity is unknown.

Whereas donors were nominally healthy upon sampling, unrecorded immune exposures were probable. Use of 60 Vbeta and 13 Jbeta primers characterized the PCR. Measured with immunoSEQ multiplex PCR; TCRdb has only the in-frame clones, and not every one. The data hold over 150,000 clones, with over 70% observed a single time. The genes are TRBV11-2 and TRBJ1-3, with 7 bases that match TRBD1. The sequencing input was PBMCs. This sequence was found in a man younger than 40 in good health and CMV-seronegative. The CDR3 spells CASSFHRGTPGNTIYF. As DNA, the CDR3 is TGTGCCAGCAGCTTCCACAGGGGAACCCCTGGAAACACCATATATTTT.